This is a list of T cell receptor beta chains from one sample in a study of beta chain features in type 1 diabetes. Libraries were prepared by immunoSEQ multiplex PCR; TCRdb keeps only in-frame clonotypes and omits some of them. This table has 300,000 to 400,000 clones, 9.5% to 10% appearing once. The sequencing sample was made of central memory CD4+ T cells from blood. These receptors were taken from a young man with type 1 diabetes. The CDR3 runs from the conserved cysteine through the conserved F or W. The order of the fields is V gene, clone size, D gene, J gene, CDR3 protein, CDR3 DNA. The D gene is left open where the match is weak. Part of the rows lack a size; the others show once, few, many or a class for expanded clones.

v_call: TRBV21-1
clone_size: few
d_call: NA
j_call: TRBJ2-7
cdr3_aa: CASSKGYSGSTEQYF
cdr3_nt: TGTGCCAGCAGCAAAGGGTACAGCGGGTCTACCGAGCAGTACTTC

v_call: TRBV6-1
clone_size: few
d_call: NA
j_call: TRBJ1-1
cdr3_aa: CASSEIKGTANTEAFF
cdr3_nt: TGTGCCAGCAGTGAAATCAAGGGGACGGCGAACACTGAAGCTTTCTTT

v_call: TRBV5-8
clone_size: many
d_call: TRBD2
j_call: TRBJ2-1
cdr3_aa: CASPTIAGAPLKTYNEQFF
cdr3_nt: TGTGCCAGCCCGACCATAGCGGGAGCCCCCTTAAAGACCTACAATGAGCAGTTCTTC

v_call: TRBV28
clone_size: many
d_call: TRBD1
j_call: TRBJ2-7
cdr3_aa: CASSLSPGQTSGEQYF
cdr3_nt: TGTGCCAGCAGTTTGTCCCCGGGACAGACGTCGGGGGAGCAGTACTTC

v_call: TRBV27
clone_size: many
d_call: TRBD1
j_call: TRBJ2-3
cdr3_aa: CASSSITDRKSTDTQYF
cdr3_nt: TGTGCCAGCAGTTCCATTACGGACAGGAAAAGCACAGATACGCAGTATTTT

v_call: TRBV7-2
clone_size: many
d_call: NA
j_call: TRBJ2-1
cdr3_aa: CASSADSNNEQFF
cdr3_nt: TGTGCCAGCAGCGCGGACTCCAACAATGAGCAGTTCTTC

v_call: TRBV27
clone_size: few
d_call: NA
j_call: TRBJ1-1
cdr3_aa: CASSLGPLRRTTEAFF
cdr3_nt: TGTGCCAGCAGTTTAGGCCCACTCAGGAGGACCACTGAAGCTTTCTTT

v_call: TRBV29-1
clone_size: few
d_call: TRBD1
j_call: TRBJ2-7
cdr3_aa: CSVGDRGYEQYF
cdr3_nt: TGCAGCGTTGGTGACAGGGGTTACGAGCAGTACTTC

v_call: TRBV11-2
clone_size: few
d_call: NA
j_call: TRBJ1-2
cdr3_aa: CASSLWPVDPYGYTF
cdr3_nt: TGTGCCAGCAGCTTATGGCCCGTCGACCCCTATGGCTACACCTTC

v_call: TRBV11-3
clone_size: NA
d_call: NA
j_call: TRBJ2-2
cdr3_aa: CASSLVGSGELFF
cdr3_nt: TGTGCCAGCAGCTTAGTAGGGTCCGGGGAGCTGTTTTTT

v_call: TRBV9
clone_size: few
d_call: NA
j_call: TRBJ1-1
cdr3_aa: CASSLQTNTEAFF
cdr3_nt: TGTGCCAGCAGCTTACAGACGAACACTGAAGCTTTCTTT

v_call: TRBV5-6
clone_size: NA
d_call: NA
j_call: TRBJ2-5
cdr3_aa: CASRRGVGETQYF
cdr3_nt: TGTGCCAGCAGACGGGGTGTGGGGGAGACCCAGTACTTC

v_call: TRBV25-1
clone_size: NA
d_call: NA
j_call: TRBJ2-7
cdr3_aa: CASDRGGAGYEQYF
cdr3_nt: TGTGCCAGCGATAGAGGGGGGGCGGGCTACGAGCAGTACTTC

v_call: TRBV2
clone_size: few
d_call: TRBD1
j_call: TRBJ1-4
cdr3_aa: CASSEGRGREKLFF
cdr3_nt: TGTGCCAGCAGTGAGGGCAGGGGGCGAGAAAAACTGTTTTTT

v_call: TRBV2
clone_size: NA
d_call: TRBD2
j_call: TRBJ2-7
cdr3_aa: CASSVAGGLEQYF
cdr3_nt: TGTGCCAGCAGTGTAGCGGGAGGGCTCGAGCAGTACTTC

v_call: TRBV10-3
clone_size: NA
d_call: NA
j_call: TRBJ2-1
cdr3_aa: CASSYSNYYNEQFF
cdr3_nt: TGTGCCAGCAGTTACTCGAACTACTACAATGAGCAGTTCTTC

v_call: TRBV6-5
clone_size: NA
d_call: TRBD1
j_call: TRBJ1-4
cdr3_aa: CASSYSVGTGGEKLFF
cdr3_nt: TGTGCCAGCAGTTACAGTGTGGGGACAGGGGGTGAAAAACTGTTTTTT

v_call: TRBV27
clone_size: few
d_call: NA
j_call: TRBJ2-3
cdr3_aa: CASSPGLDTLADTQYF
cdr3_nt: TGTGCCAGCAGCCCCGGTCTGGACACTTTAGCAGATACGCAGTATTTT

v_call: TRBV7-9
clone_size: NA
d_call: TRBD2
j_call: TRBJ2-1
cdr3_aa: CASSLGAGGYYEQFF
cdr3_nt: TGTGCCAGCAGCTTAGGAGCGGGAGGGTACTATGAGCAGTTCTTC

v_call: TRBV10-3
clone_size: many
d_call: TRBD1
j_call: TRBJ1-2
cdr3_aa: CAISRTGDYGYTF
cdr3_nt: TGTGCCATCAGTAGGACAGGGGACTATGGCTACACCTTC

v_call: TRBV2
clone_size: NA
d_call: NA
j_call: TRBJ1-3
cdr3_aa: CASSNPGNTIYF
cdr3_nt: TGTGCCAGCAGTAACCCTGGAAACACCATATATTTT

v_call: TRBV7-9
clone_size: many
d_call: TRBD1
j_call: TRBJ2-1
cdr3_aa: CASSPGTGRGEQFF
cdr3_nt: TGTGCCAGCAGCCCCGGGACAGGGCGGGGTGAGCAGTTCTTC

v_call: TRBV19
clone_size: few
d_call: NA
j_call: TRBJ2-1
cdr3_aa: CASSFYNEQFF
cdr3_nt: TGTGCCAGTAGTTTCTACAATGAGCAGTTCTTC

v_call: TRBV28
clone_size: few
d_call: NA
j_call: TRBJ2-7
cdr3_aa: CASGERILAYEQYF
cdr3_nt: TGTGCCAGCGGGGAAAGGATTTTAGCCTACGAGCAGTACTTC

v_call: TRBV5-1
clone_size: NA
d_call: NA
j_call: TRBJ1-3
cdr3_aa: CASSPQGQSSGNTIYF
cdr3_nt: TGCGCCAGCAGCCCACAAGGACAGAGCTCTGGAAACACCATATATTTT

v_call: TRBV2
clone_size: few
d_call: TRBD2
j_call: TRBJ2-1
cdr3_aa: CASRGPGTTLKRERSTEQFF
cdr3_nt: TGTGCCAGCAGGGGTCCCGGGACAACCCTGAAGCGGGAGCGTTCCACTGAGCAGTTCTTC

v_call: TRBV4-2
clone_size: NA
d_call: NA
j_call: TRBJ2-4
cdr3_aa: CASSPIRSNIQYF
cdr3_nt: TGTGCCAGCAGCCCTATAAGGTCCAACATTCAGTACTTC

v_call: TRBV7-9
clone_size: many
d_call: NA
j_call: TRBJ1-1
cdr3_aa: CASSLARREGNTEAFF
cdr3_nt: TGTGCCAGCAGCTTAGCTCGTCGGGAGGGGAACACTGAAGCTTTCTTT

v_call: TRBV7-2
clone_size: NA
d_call: TRBD1
j_call: TRBJ1-1
cdr3_aa: CASSLDRTEAFF
cdr3_nt: TGTGCCAGCAGCCTGGACAGGACTGAAGCTTTCTTT

v_call: TRBV6-4
clone_size: few
d_call: TRBD2
j_call: TRBJ2-1
cdr3_aa: CASRPGTSGLNEQFF
cdr3_nt: TGTGCCAGCAGGCCCGGGACTAGCGGGCTCAATGAGCAGTTCTTC

v_call: TRBV19
clone_size: many
d_call: NA
j_call: TRBJ2-5
cdr3_aa: CASSIRGRMTQYF
cdr3_nt: TGTGCCAGTAGTATACGCGGCAGAATGACCCAGTACTTC

v_call: TRBV7-3
clone_size: many
d_call: TRBD1
j_call: TRBJ2-5
cdr3_aa: CASSSTGGNQETQYF
cdr3_nt: TGTGCCAGCAGCTCGACAGGGGGCAACCAAGAGACCCAGTACTTC

v_call: TRBV7-9
clone_size: few
d_call: NA
j_call: TRBJ1-4
cdr3_aa: CASSSTETSTNEKLFF
cdr3_nt: TGTGCCAGCAGCTCAACTGAGACCTCAACTAATGAAAAACTGTTTTTT

v_call: TRBV27
clone_size: NA
d_call: NA
j_call: TRBJ2-2
cdr3_aa: CASSLAWGADGELFF
cdr3_nt: TGTGCCAGCAGTTTAGCTTGGGGGGCGGACGGGGAGCTGTTTTTT